The sample holds one count of the clone carrying this T cell receptor beta chain. The data derive from a study of cytomegalovirus exposure and HLA in healthy donors. In the PCR, 60 Vbeta and 13 Jbeta primers were used. TCRdb's table, derived via immunoSEQ multiplex PCR, lists solely in-frame clones and lacks some. The table includes 150,000 to 200,000 clones, 82% detected once. CDR3 length: 11 amino acids. Per the germline V gene, CDR1 is SGHTA and CDR2 is FQGNSA. The V gene lost 7 bases and the J gene lost 3 bases, with 7 bases spanning the gap. The TCR originated in a girl between 10 and 17 years old in good health and CMV-seropositive. The chain has TRBV7-2 and TRBJ2-7, with D possibly TRBD2 on 6 matching bases. Material: PBMCs. This chain's CDR3 is CASTGDYEQYF. DNA of the CDR3: TGTGCCAGCACGGGAGACTACGAGCAGTACTTC.